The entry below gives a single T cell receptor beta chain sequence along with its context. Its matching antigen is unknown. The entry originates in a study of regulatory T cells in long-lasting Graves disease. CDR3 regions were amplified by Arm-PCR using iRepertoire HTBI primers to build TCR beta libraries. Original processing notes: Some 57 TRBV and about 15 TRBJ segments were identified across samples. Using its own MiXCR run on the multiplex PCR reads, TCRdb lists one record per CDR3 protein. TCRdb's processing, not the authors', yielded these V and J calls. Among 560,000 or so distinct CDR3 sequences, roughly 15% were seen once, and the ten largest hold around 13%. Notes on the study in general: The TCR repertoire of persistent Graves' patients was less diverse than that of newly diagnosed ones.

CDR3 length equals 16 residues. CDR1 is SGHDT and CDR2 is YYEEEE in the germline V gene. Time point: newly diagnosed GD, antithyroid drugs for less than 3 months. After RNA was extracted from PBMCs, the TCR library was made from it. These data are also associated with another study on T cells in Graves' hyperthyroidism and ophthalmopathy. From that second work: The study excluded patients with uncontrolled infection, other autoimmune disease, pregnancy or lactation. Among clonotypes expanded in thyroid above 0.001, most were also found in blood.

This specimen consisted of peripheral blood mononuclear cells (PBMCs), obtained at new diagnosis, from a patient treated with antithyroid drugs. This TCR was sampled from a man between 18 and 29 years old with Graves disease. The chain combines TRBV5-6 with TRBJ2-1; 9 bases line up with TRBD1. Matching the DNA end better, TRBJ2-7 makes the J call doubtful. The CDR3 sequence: CASSLLPDRGLNEQYF. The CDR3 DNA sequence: TGTGCCAGCAGCTTGTTGCCGGACAGGGGACTCAACGAGCAGTACTTC.